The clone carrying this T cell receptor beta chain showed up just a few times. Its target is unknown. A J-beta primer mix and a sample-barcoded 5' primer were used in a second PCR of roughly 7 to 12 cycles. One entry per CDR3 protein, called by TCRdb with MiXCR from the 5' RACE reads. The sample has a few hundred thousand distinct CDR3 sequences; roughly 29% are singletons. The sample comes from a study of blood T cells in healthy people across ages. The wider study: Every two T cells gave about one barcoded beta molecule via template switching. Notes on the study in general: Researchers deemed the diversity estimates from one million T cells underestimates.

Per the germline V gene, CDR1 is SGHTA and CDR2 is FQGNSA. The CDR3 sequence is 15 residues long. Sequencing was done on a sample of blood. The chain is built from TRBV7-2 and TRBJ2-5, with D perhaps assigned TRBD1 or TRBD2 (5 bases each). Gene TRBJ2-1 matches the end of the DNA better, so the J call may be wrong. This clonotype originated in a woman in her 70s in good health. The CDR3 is CASSLVGQGRDEQFF. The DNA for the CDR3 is TGTGCCAGCAGCTTAGTGGGGCAGGGACGTGATGAGCAGTTCTTC.